The present entry profiles one T cell receptor beta chain with its context. What it recognizes is unknown. Germline V gene sequence: CDR1 MNHNY, CDR2 SVGAGI (reference sequence). CDR3 length equals 14 residues. V shed 6 bases, J shed 0 bases, and the junction held 2 bases outside the gene matches. The data were taken from a study of cytomegalovirus exposure and HLA in healthy donors. Overall study results and limits: Common viral pathogens seemed to be connected with several of the most significant clusters, according to a later analysis.

In the PCR, 60 Vbeta and 13 Jbeta primers were used. Measured with immunoSEQ multiplex PCR; TCRdb has only the in-frame clones, and not every one. The data hold 50,000 to 70,000 clones, with approximately 80% observed a single time. The V and J genes are TRBV6-6 and TRBJ2-7; TRBD1 matches at 10 bases. The sequencing input was PBMCs. This receptor was taken from a girl aged 5-17 years in good health and CMV-seropositive. CDR3 sequence (DNA): TGTGCCAGCAGACGGACAGGGGGCTCCTACGAGCAGTACTTC. Its protein is CASRRTGGSYEQYF.